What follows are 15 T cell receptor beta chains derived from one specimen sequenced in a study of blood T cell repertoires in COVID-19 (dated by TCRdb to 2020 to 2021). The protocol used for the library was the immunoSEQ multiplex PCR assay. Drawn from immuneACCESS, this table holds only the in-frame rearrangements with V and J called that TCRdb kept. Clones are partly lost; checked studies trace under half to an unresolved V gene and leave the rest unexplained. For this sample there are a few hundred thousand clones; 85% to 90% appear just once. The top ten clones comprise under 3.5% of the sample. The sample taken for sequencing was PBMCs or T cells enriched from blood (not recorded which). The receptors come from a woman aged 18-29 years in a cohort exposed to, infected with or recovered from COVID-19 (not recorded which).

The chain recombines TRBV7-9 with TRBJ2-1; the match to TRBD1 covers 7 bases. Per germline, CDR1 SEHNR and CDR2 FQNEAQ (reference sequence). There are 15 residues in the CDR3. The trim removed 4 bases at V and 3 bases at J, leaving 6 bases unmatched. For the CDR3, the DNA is TGTGCCAGCAGCTCCAGCCAGGGGGTCTACAATGAGCAGTTCTTC. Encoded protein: CASSSSQGVYNEQFF.

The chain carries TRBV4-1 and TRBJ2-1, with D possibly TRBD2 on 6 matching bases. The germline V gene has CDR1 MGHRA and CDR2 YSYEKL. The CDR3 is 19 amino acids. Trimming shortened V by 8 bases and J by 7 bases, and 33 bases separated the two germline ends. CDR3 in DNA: TGCGCCAGCCAACGGTATAGTAGCGTGGGAGGTAGGGTTGTAAATGAGCAGTTCTTC. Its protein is CASQRYSSVGGRVVNEQFF.

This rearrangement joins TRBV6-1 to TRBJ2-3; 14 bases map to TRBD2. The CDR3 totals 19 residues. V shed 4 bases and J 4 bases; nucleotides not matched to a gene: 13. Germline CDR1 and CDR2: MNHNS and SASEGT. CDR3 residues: CASSAGLAGGTPSPDTQYF. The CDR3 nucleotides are TGTGCCAGCAGTGCAGGACTAGCGGGAGGTACACCCTCACCAGATACGCAGTATTTT.

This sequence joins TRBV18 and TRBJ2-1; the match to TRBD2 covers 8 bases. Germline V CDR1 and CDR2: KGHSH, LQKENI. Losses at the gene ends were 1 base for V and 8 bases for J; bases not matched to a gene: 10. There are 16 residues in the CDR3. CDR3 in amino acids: CASSPRGSGSVYEQFF. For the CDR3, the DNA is TGTGCCAGCTCACCACGAGGCAGCGGGAGCGTCTATGAGCAGTTCTTC.

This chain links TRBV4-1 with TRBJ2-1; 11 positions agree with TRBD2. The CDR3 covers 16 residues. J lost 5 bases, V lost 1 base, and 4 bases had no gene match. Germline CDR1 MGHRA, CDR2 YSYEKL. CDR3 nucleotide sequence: TGCGCCAGCAGCCAAGGGGGGACTAGCGGTCACAATGAGCAGTTCTTC. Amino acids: CASSQGGTSGHNEQFF.

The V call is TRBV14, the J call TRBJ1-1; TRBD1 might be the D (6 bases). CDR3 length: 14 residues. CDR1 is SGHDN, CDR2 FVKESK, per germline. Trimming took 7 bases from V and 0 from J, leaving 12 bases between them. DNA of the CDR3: TGTGCCAGCAAAATGGACAGTATGAACACTGAAGCTTTCTTT. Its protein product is CASKMDSMNTEAFF.

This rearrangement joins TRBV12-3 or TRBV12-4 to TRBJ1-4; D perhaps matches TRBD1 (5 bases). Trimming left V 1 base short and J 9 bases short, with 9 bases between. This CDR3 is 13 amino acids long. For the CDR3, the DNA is TGTGCCAGCAGTTTAGGGGGGGGGAAAAAACTGTTTTTT. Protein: CASSLGGGKKLFF.

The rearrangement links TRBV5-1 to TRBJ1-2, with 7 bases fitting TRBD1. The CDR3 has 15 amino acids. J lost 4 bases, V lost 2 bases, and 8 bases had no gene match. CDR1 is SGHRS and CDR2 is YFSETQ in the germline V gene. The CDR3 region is CASSLTGTAPYGYTF. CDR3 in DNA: TGCGCCAGCAGCTTAACCGGGACAGCCCCCTATGGCTACACCTTC. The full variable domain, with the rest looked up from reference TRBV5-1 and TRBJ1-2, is KAGVTQTPRYLIKTRGQQVTLSCSPISGHRSVSWYQQTPGQGLQFLFEYFSETQRNKGNFPGRFSGRQFSNSRSEMNVSTLELGDSALYLCASSLTGTAPYGYTFGSGTRLTVV.

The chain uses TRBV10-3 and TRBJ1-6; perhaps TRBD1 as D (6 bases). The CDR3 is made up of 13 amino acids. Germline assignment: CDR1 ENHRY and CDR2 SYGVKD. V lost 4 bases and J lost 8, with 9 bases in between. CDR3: CAISVQGDSPLHF. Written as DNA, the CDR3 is TGTGCCATCAGTGTACAGGGAGATTCACCCCTCCACTTT.

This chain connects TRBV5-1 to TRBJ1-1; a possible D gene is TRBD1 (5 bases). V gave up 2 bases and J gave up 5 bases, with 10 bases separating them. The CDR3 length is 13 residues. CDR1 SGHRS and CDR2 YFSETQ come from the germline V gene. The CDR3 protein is CASSFGRGTEAFF. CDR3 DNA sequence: TGCGCCAGCAGCTTTGGGAGGGGAACTGAAGCTTTCTTT.

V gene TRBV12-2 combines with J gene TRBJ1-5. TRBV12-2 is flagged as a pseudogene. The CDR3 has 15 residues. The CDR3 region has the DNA TGTGCAAGTCGCCAACAAGACCCCGACGGGCAGCCCCAGCATTTT. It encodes CASRQQDPDGQPQHF.

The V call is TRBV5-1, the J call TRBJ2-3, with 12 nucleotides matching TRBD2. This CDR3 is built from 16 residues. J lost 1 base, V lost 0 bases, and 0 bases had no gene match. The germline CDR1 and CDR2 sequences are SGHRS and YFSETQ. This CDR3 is CASSLASGGGTDTQYF. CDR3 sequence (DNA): TGCGCCAGCAGCTTGGCTAGCGGGGGGGGCACAGATACGCAGTATTTT.

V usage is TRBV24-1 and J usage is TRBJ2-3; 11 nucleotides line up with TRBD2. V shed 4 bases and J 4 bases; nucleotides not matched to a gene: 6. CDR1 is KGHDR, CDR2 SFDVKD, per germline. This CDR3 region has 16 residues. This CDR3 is CATSEKLAGESDTQYF. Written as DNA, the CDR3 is TGTGCCACCAGTGAGAAACTAGCGGGAGAATCAGATACGCAGTATTTT.

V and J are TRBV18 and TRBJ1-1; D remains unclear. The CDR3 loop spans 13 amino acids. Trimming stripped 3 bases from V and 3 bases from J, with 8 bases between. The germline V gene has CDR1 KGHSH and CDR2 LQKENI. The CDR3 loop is CASSPRMDTEAFF. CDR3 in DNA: TGTGCCAGCTCACCGAGGATGGACACTGAAGCTTTCTTT.

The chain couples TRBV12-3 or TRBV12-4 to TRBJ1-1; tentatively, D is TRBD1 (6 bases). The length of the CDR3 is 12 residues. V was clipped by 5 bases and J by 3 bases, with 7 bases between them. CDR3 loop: CASSNRDTEAFF. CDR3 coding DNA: TGTGCCAGCAGTAACAGGGACACTGAAGCTTTCTTT.